This paragraph reports one T cell receptor (beta chain). Only a few counts were recorded for this clone. The specificity of this receptor is unknown. Base qualities were left out, and no much larger clone turns up one base away. The cohort consisted of fewer than 700 healthy bone marrow donors. Cohort members were all nominally healthy when sampled, although unrecorded immune exposures were likely present. The donor was CMV seronegative and was included in the group of around 320 seronegative cohort members. Every donor gave a peripheral blood sample, and the peripheral blood mononuclear cells from that sample were used for TCR beta sequencing. The Qiagen DNeasy Blood Extraction Kit was used to extract genomic DNA from the blood cell samples. The sample is drawn from a study of cytomegalovirus exposure and HLA in healthy donors (dated by TCRdb to 2017 to 2019). Turning to the overall study: An earlier analysis of around 600 of the donors reported 250 to 300 Gb of sequence data and some 100 million unique TCR beta sequences from about 179 million T cells. An early release covering over 500 HLA-typed donors comprised about 300 gigabases of sequencing data and tens of millions of unique TCR sequences. The genetic ancestry cluster associated with self-reported Caucasian donors included over 65% of the 350 to 500 genotyped donors. The study was designed to test whether signatures of past pathogen exposure could be identified by cataloging public T cell receptors. The T cell repertoires of roughly 660 subjects were profiled by immunosequencing and related to cytomegalovirus serostatus. Along with the approximately 620-subject first cohort, a separate validation cohort of around 120 different subjects was used. To predict cytomegalovirus infection status, the study combined high-throughput TCR immunosequencing, statistical association of individual TCRs with disease status, and machine learning. A later analysis re-analyzed previously published TCR beta repertoires from roughly 630 donors and added high-resolution HLA genotyping to study TCR occurrence patterns. In the later analysis, no new phenotypic data were used to find candidate immune exposures; instead, reliance was placed on TCR beta sequences and their occurrence across donors. An earlier analysis of 500 to 650 of the donors applied high-throughput TCR beta sequencing to assess whether each TCR beta V gene segment acted as functional or pseudogenic. Donor age, sex, ethnicity and CMV serostatus were collected together with the repertoire data. Genome-wide SNP genotypes for about three fifths of the roughly 700 donors were used in a later genetic analysis, which treated that subset as a discovery cohort. Every discovery cohort repertoire had been produced on one sequencing platform. HLA typing covered class I and class II loci at four-digit resolution. The number of typed donors differed by locus: about 620-640 for A, B, C, DRB1 and DQB1; 500 to 550 for DQA1; approximately 600 for DPA1; and about 450 for DPB1. Roughly 5 DR-DQ haplotypes were handled as single units for association and clustering, since linkage in the cohort was strong. On average, around 230,000 unique TCR beta nucleotide sequences were sequenced per donor among about 400 genotyped donors of the cohort, with roughly 18% of those sequences being non-productive.

Trimming accounts for 8 bases at V and 7 bases at J, while the number of junction bases matched to no gene is 20. The germline V gene (reference sequence) provides CDR1 LNHDA and CDR2 SQIVND. The CDR3 has 18 amino acids, counting the end cysteine and phenylalanine. Here the CDR3 DNA is all that survives: 54 bases in frame from base 1. Library generation was performed with the immunoSEQ multiplex PCR assay. For the multiplex PCR, a mixture combining 60 forward primers for TCR Vbeta segments and 13 reverse primers for TCR Jbeta segments was used. A multiplex PCR assay on genomic DNA amplified the CDR3 region of rearranged TCR beta genes. On the Illumina HiSeq System, the amplified TCR beta libraries were sequenced as 87-base-pair reads. Per the original workflow: In a later analysis, some 80 million unique TCR beta chains were counted across the approximately 670 repertoires, and around 10 million of these chains were shared by at least two donors. To remove PCR and sequencing errors, raw reads were error-corrected and collapsed into unique sequences using a nearest-neighbor algorithm that merged closely related sequences. CDR3 sequences were aligned to IMGT reference sequences to assign V, D and J gene segments. For a sequence to be retained, a match of at least six nucleotides to both a V gene segment and a J gene segment was required. Rearrangements were classified as productive when the CDR3 lacked stop codons and remained in frame with V and J, and all other rearrangements were classified as non-productive. CDR3 was defined according to IMGT convention as the region running from the second conserved V-encoded cysteine to the conserved J-encoded phenylalanine. Sequences without an unambiguous match to a single V gene segment were excluded from the earlier analysis of a few hundred of the donors. In an earlier analysis of more than 500 of the donors, a V segment was called functional when productive rearrangements were above 56.7%, and segregating when the standard deviation between donors exceeded 5%. A statistical classification framework was built to diagnose cytomegalovirus status from the catalog of TCR beta chain sequences. In a later analysis, V and J genes were assigned by comparing TCR nucleotide sequences against IMGT/GENE-DB human TR gene sequences. In a later analysis, CDR3 sequences and most-parsimonious VDJ recombination scenarios were assigned using the TCRdist pipeline. In a later analysis, each TCR beta chain was defined by its CDR3 amino acid sequence together with its V-gene family, and reads without a unique V-gene family were excluded. As a way to deal with suspected cross-contamination and a sequencing artifact, a later analysis dropped under 600 nucleotide sequences that were highly shared and had low generation probability. For each public chain, a later analysis derived a clonal expansion index from normalized ranks of inferred template counts within each repertoire. In a later analysis, generation probabilities were computed with a VDJ recombination model fitted to out-of-frame rearrangements, and the resulting probabilities were checked against IGoR. In a later analysis, TCR-TCR, TCR-HLA and TCR-CMV co-occurrence was scored with hypergeometric tests, and a repertoire-size bias correction was applied to TCR pairs. In a later analysis, false discovery rates were estimated by permuting HLA or CMV assignments 20 times. In a later analysis, co-occurring TCRs were grouped using DBSCAN, with TCRdist sequence similarity added in when clustering inside HLA-allele-positive subsets. Repertoires with fewer than 30,000 or more than 120,000 public chains were left out of co-occurrence clustering, as were five repertoires with anomalous nucleotide sharing. Sourced from immuneACCESS, this table was stored by TCRdb with only in-frame sequences that have V and J called. A share of the clones is absent; for the studies checked, an unresolved V gene accounts for under half, and the remainder has no known explanation. For V, J and clone size, that table is used; D and trimming come from the DNA. This sample has approximately 150,000 clones in its table, and 77% of those were observed once. Together, the top ten hold 1.5% to 2% of the sample.

What the study reported, not specific to this receptor: Only TCR beta chains were sequenced in this cohort, and the absence of alpha or paired-chain data limited detectable features. The study gave a list of some 150 TCR beta chains associated with cytomegalovirus. The sequencing pipeline was judged likely to have produced a cluster of highly shared sequence variants as a technical artifact. Because HLA typing was unavailable for some donors at each locus, only the typed subset was used in association tests. V-gene and J-gene trimming of TCR beta chains was associated with a missense DCLRE1C variant in a later genetic analysis, and the association was replicated in an independent cohort. A further reported finding was that TCR beta sequences accurately predicted the HLA-A and HLA-B alleles for most subjects in the first cohort. In a later analysis, about 17,000 TCR beta sequences were associated with specific HLA alleles at a false discovery rate of 0.05. Broadly in line with IMGT annotations, most TCR beta V segments showed up in productive rearrangements about 87% or about 30% of the time in an earlier analysis of some 590 of the donors. For the cohort, immune exposure information was limited to CMV serostatus. In a later analysis, HLA-associated TCR beta chains were found to be more clonally expanded and to have lower generation probabilities than equally common non-associated chains. In both the original and validation cohorts, the classifier was reported to diagnose cytomegalovirus status with high specificity and sensitivity. Because the 87-base-pair reads could not distinguish some IMGT-functional V segments, including TRBV6-2 and TRBV6-3, those segments were excluded. A few of the identified cytomegalovirus-associated TCR beta chains were confirmed in vitro to be specific for cytomegalovirus antigens. According to a later analysis, most CMV-associated TCR beta chains appeared to be HLA-restricted, and the HLA associations seemed to be driven largely by CMV exposure. In a later genetic analysis, fewer N-insertions in productive TCRs were reported among donors in an Asian-associated ancestry cluster than the roughly 700-donor mean. While some public TCRs were present in many individuals, most TCR sequences turned up only very rarely across donors. A later analysis found that TCR association rates varied across HLA loci, with DRB1 alleles showing the most associated TCRs and HLA-C alleles the fewest. When HLA alleles, especially DR and DQ, strongly co-occurred, attributing TCR associations to individual alleles was difficult. Because counts were too low, seventeen rarely observed V segments, including chromosome 9 orphons, were excluded from the earlier analysis of about 500 of the donors. Presence/absence analyses assumed roughly uniform sequencing depth across donors, an assumption that may not hold. According to a later analysis, parvovirus B19, influenza, CMV and Epstein-Barr virus appeared linked to several top co-occurrence clusters. The authors suggested that the approach could potentially be generalized to other disease states and immunological phenotypes. Linkage disequilibrium might explain the correlated functional status among segregating V segments, but an unknown experimental factor could not be excluded.

This TCR came from a female donor in good health and CMV-seronegative. The chain employs TRBV19 and TRBJ2-7; 13 junctional bases match TRBD2. The specimen was PBMCs. The CDR3 in this case is CASRGLAGTSASPWEQYF. The DNA sequence follows: TGTGCCAGTCGGGGACTAGCGGGAACCTCGGCCTCTCCCTGGGAGCAGTACTTC.